The clone carrying this T cell receptor (beta chain) was found many times. The antigen is undetermined. This entry belongs to a study of T cells in Graves' hyperthyroidism and ophthalmopathy. Whole-study results and caveats: The blood repertoire included most of the expanded thyroid clonotypes above 0.001.

Patients between 18 and 65 years old had hyperthyroidism, newly diagnosed and lasting under 2 months. Using RNA transcripts as the source, TCR beta CDR3 regions were amplified. With the HTBI primer set, the TCR CDR3 went through a first round of RT-PCR. TCRdb re-called the multiplex PCR reads with MiXCR, one entry per CDR3 protein. The sample contains hundreds of thousands of distinct CDR3 sequences, 19% of which appear only once. Sequenced sample: blood. The TCR was taken from a woman between 18 and 30 years old with Graves' hyperthyroidism.

In DNA, the CDR3 is TGTGCCAGCCGTGGGACAGCACTAGCATGGCAGTACTTC. Protein sequence: CASRGTALAWQYF. The chain has TRBV27 and TRBJ2-7, with D possibly TRBD1 on 7 matching bases. The ends were cut back, 8 bases at V and 9 bases at J, with 20 bases in the middle. The CDR3 totals 13 residues. CDR1 is MNHEY and CDR2 is SMNVEV in the germline V gene (reference sequence).